This record looks at one TCR beta chain sequence and its context. As yet, its antigen is unknown. The entry originates in a study of cytomegalovirus exposure and HLA in healthy donors. Points from the study as a whole: Reported findings show TCR beta sequences accurately forecast HLA-A and HLA-B alleles in most subjects. Reportedly, a later analysis found an Asian-associated ancestry cluster had fewer N-insertions than the approximately 700-donor mean. In vitro experiments confirmed that three CMV-associated chains were specific for CMV antigens.

The PCR ran on 60 Vbeta and 13 Jbeta primers. Libraries were prepared by immunoSEQ multiplex PCR; TCRdb keeps only in-frame clonotypes and omits some of them. This sample's table has some 40,000 clones. The sequence came from a male donor in good health and CMV-seronegative. The sequenced sample was PBMCs.

The CDR3 is CASSLDRENAYEQYF. The CDR3, as DNA: TGCGCCAGCAGCCTTGACAGGGAAAACGCCTACGAGCAGTACTTC. J is TRBJ2-7 and V is TRBV5-1; TRBD1 agrees at 7 bases. Germline V lookup: CDR1 SGHRS, CDR2 YFSETQ. V lost 4 bases, J lost 2 bases, and 9 bases stayed unmatched. CDR3 length: 15 residues.